These T cell receptor beta chains were read from a single sample in a study of blood T cells in healthy people across ages. MiXCR, run by TCRdb on the 5' RACE reads, gives a single entry per CDR3 protein. The sample lists 800,000 to 950,000 distinct CDR3 sequences; roughly 29% were seen once. A further study also used this sample, focusing on T cells of mothers and their children.

The sequencing sample was made of blood. The receptors derive from a woman aged 40-49 years in good health. Each CDR3 is given with its conserved first and last residue. Fields, in order: clone size, D gene, CDR3 length, V gene, J gene, CDR3 protein, CDR3 DNA. D genes are given only for firm matches. Part of the rows lack a size; the others show once, few, many or a class for expanded clones.

NA	NA	15	TRBV11-2	TRBJ1-2	CASSLGPTGAYGYTF	TGTGCCAGCAGCTTAGGACCGACAGGAGCCTATGGCTACACCTTC
NA	TRBD1	15	TRBV18	TRBJ1-5	CASSPPMQGDQPQHF	TGTGCCAGCTCACCGCCCATGCAGGGGGATCAGCCCCAGCATTTT
many	NA	13	TRBV10-3	TRBJ2-5	CAIKGNQQETQYF	TGTGCCATCAAGGGTAACCAGCAAGAGACCCAGTACTTC
NA	TRBD2	15	TRBV7-2	TRBJ2-1	CASRFAGGSHNEQFF	TGTGCCAGCAGGTTTGCGGGGGGGTCCCACAATGAGCAGTTCTTC
NA	NA	15	TRBV5-1	TRBJ2-1	CASSWGGDSSVEQFF	TGCGCCAGCAGCTGGGGGGGGGACAGTTCCGTTGAGCAGTTCTTC
many	NA	14	TRBV5-1	TRBJ2-7	CASSPMDGTYEQYF	TGCGCCAGCAGCCCAATGGACGGGACCTACGAGCAGTACTTC
many	TRBD1	14	TRBV7-3	TRBJ1-6	CASSRGTGYSPLHF	TGTGCCAGCAGCCGGGGGACAGGGTATTCACCCCTCCACTTT
NA	TRBD1	15	TRBV15	TRBJ1-2	CATSARQGANSGYTF	TGTGCCACCAGCGCACGACAGGGGGCGAATAGTGGCTACACCTTC
NA	NA	14	TRBV6-1	TRBJ1-1	CASEFMVMNTEAFF	TGTGCCAGCGAATTCATGGTCATGAACACTGAAGCTTTCTTT
few	TRBD1	16	TRBV4-2	TRBJ1-2	CASSQATGRASYGYTF	TGTGCCAGCAGCCAAGCGACAGGGAGAGCTAGCTATGGCTACACCTTC
once	TRBD2	17	TRBV7-2	TRBJ2-2	CASSSMTSGGPAGEPFF	TGTGCCAGCAGCTCTATGACTAGCGGGGGCCCGGCCGGGGAGCCGTTTTTT
NA	NA	16	TRBV7-6	TRBJ2-7	CASSLRGRGYGNEQYF	TGTGCCAGCAGCTTACGGGGCCGGGGCTATGGCAACGAGCAGTACTTC
many	TRBD1	15	TRBV12-3/TRBV12-4	TRBJ2-3	CASSFKGTETDTQYF	TGTGCCAGCAGTTTTAAGGGGACAGAGACAGATACGCAGTATTTT
NA	TRBD1	15	TRBV28	TRBJ1-2	CASSRGQGTPTGYTF	TGTGCCAGCAGCCGGGGACAGGGAACCCCAACGGGCTACACCTTC
NA	NA	13	TRBV20-1	TRBJ1-2	CSFEGGREYGYTF	TGCAGTTTTGAAGGCGGCAGAGAATATGGCTACACCTTC
NA	NA	15	TRBV4-1	TRBJ2-5	CASSHQPNAQETQYF	TGCGCCAGCAGCCATCAGCCGAACGCCCAAGAGACCCAGTACTTC
NA	TRBD1	19	TRBV4-1	TRBJ1-3	CASSQIGVTGQTSQNTIYF	TGCGCCAGCAGCCAAATAGGGGTGACAGGGCAAACTTCTCAAAACACCATATATTTT
many	NA	13	TRBV6-2/TRBV6-3	TRBJ2-7	CASAPGGLGEQYF	TGTGCCAGCGCCCCCGGGGGGCTGGGGGAGCAGTACTTC
few	NA	13	TRBV20-1	TRBJ1-2	CSASTQGTHGYTF	TGCAGTGCTAGTACACAGGGCACTCACGGCTACACCTTC
NA	NA	14	TRBV12-3/TRBV12-4	TRBJ1-5	CASSLQVSNQPQHF	TGTGCCAGCAGCCTACAGGTTAGCAATCAGCCCCAGCATTTT
NA	TRBD2	16	TRBV19	TRBJ2-7	CASSIVALAGNNEQYF	TGTGCCAGTAGTATAGTGGCACTAGCGGGAAACAACGAGCAGTACTTC
NA	TRBD1	14	TRBV27	TRBJ2-5	CASSFQGAGNEQYF	TGTGCCAGCAGTTTCCAGGGGGCGGGTAATGAGCAGTACTTC
few	TRBD2	17	TRBV7-2	TRBJ2-3	CASSSPFLAGGLGTQYF	TGTGCCAGCAGCTCCCCGTTCCTAGCGGGGGGGTTGGGTACGCAGTATTTT
many	NA	15	TRBV12-3/TRBV12-4	TRBJ2-1	CASTPWGGGENEQFF	TGTGCCAGCACCCCGTGGGGGGGCGGTGAAAATGAGCAGTTCTTC
many	TRBD1	16	TRBV6-6	TRBJ2-7	CASRGRQGTGSTEQYF	TGTGCCAGCAGGGGGCGACAGGGCACGGGATCCACCGAGCAGTACTTC
NA	TRBD1	13	TRBV29-1	TRBJ2-2	CSAGGWDTGERFF	TGCAGCGCAGGGGGCTGGGACACCGGGGAGCGGTTTTTT
NA	NA	14	TRBV5-1	TRBJ2-7	CASHLIPSSYEQYF	TGCGCCAGCCATTTGATCCCGAGCTCCTACGAGCAGTACTTC
many	TRBD2	14	TRBV2	TRBJ2-1	CASDEAGGRNEQFF	TGTGCCAGCGACGAAGCGGGGGGGCGGAATGAGCAGTTCTTC
NA	TRBD2	16	TRBV28	TRBJ2-4	CASSFSGTSYQNIQYF	TGTGCCAGCAGTTTCTCAGGGACTAGCTATCAAAACATTCAGTACTTC
many	NA	11	TRBV6-2/TRBV6-3	TRBJ1-2	CASRETYGYTF	TGTGCCAGCAGAGAAACCTATGGCTACACCTTC
NA	NA	13	TRBV12-3/TRBV12-4	TRBJ1-1	CASRWGGDTEAFF	TGTGCCAGCAGGTGGGGGGGGGACACTGAAGCTTTCTTT
few	TRBD2	14	TRBV6-6	TRBJ2-1	CASRFLAGVNEQFF	TGTGCCAGCAGGTTTCTAGCGGGGGTCAATGAGCAGTTCTTC